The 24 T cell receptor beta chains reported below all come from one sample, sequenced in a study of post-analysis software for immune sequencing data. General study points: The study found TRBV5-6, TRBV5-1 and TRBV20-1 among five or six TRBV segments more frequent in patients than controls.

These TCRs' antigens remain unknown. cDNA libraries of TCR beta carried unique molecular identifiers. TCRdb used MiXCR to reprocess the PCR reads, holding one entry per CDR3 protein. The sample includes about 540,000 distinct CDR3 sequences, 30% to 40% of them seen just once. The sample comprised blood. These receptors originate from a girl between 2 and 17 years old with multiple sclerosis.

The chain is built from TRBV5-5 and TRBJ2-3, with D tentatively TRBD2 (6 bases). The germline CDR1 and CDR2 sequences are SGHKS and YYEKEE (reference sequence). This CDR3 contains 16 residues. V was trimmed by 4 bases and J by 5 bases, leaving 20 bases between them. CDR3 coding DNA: TGTGCCAGCAGCGTGCCCGGGACTCTCAAAGGAGATACGCAGTATTTT. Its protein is CASSVPGTLKGDTQYF.

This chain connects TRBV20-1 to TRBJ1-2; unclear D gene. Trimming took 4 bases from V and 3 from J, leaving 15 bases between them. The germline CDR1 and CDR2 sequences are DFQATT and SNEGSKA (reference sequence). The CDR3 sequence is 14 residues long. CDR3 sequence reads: CSATKDPGDYGYTF. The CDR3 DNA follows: TGCAGTGCTACTAAAGACCCGGGAGACTATGGCTACACCTTC.

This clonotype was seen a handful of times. CDR3 amino acids: CSARDGTGGEQYF. CDR3 nucleotide sequence: TGCAGTGCTAGGGACGGGACAGGGGGCGAGCAGTACTTC. This chain connects TRBV20-1 to TRBJ2-7; 11 positions match TRBD1. Germline V gene data show CDR1 as DFQATT and CDR2 as SNEGSKA (reference sequence). The CDR3 runs 13 residues. J gave up 6 bases and V 3 bases, and 4 bases lay outside the gene matches.

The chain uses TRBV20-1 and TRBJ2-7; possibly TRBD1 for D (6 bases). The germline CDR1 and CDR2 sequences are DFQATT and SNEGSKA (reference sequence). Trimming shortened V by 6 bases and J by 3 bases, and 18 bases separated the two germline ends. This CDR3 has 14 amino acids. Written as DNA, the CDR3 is TGCAGTGCCCCATTCTCCAGGGGAGACTACGAGCAGTACTTC. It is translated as CSAPFSRGDYEQYF.

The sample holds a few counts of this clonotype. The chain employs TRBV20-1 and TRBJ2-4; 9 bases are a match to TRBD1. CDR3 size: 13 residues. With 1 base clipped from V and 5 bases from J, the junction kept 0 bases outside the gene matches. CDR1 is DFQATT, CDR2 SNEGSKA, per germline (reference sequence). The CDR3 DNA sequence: TGCAGTGCTAGAGGGGACAGGGAAAACATTCAGTACTTC. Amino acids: CSARGDRENIQYF.

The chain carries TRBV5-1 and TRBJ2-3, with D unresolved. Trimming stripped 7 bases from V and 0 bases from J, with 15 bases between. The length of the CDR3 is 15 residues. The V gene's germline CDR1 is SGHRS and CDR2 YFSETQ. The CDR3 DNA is TGCGCCAGCCTTCCACGGCCTTCTAGCACAGATACGCAGTATTTT. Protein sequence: CASLPRPSSTDTQYF.

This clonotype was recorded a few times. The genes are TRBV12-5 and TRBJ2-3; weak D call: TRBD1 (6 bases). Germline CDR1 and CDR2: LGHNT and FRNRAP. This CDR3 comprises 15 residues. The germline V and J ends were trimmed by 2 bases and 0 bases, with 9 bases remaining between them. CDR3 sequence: CASGLTQGSTDTQYF. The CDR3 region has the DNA TGTGCTAGTGGTTTGACACAGGGTAGCACAGATACGCAGTATTTT.

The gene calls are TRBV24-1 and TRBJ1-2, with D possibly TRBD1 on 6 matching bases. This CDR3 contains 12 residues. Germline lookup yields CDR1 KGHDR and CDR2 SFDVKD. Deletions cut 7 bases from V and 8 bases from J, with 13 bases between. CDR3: CATSPGVGGYTF. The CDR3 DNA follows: TGTGCCACCAGCCCAGGGGTAGGAGGCTACACCTTC.

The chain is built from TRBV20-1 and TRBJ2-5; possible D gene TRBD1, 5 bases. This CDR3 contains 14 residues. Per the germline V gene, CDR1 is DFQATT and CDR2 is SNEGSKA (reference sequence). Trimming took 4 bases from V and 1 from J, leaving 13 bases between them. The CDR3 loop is CSAKGQLPQETQYF. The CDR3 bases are TGCAGTGCTAAGGGGCAGCTCCCCCAAGAGACCCAGTACTTC.

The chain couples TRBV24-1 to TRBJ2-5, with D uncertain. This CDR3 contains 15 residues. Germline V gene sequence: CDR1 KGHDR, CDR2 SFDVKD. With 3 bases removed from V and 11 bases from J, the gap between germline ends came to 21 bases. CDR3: CATSDPRYSYNEQYF. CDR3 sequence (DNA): TGTGCCACCAGTGATCCCCGGTATTCCTACAATGAGCAGTACTTC.

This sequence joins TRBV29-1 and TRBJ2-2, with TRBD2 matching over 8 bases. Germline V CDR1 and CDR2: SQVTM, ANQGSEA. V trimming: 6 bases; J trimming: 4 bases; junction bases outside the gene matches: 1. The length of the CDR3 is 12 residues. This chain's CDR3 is CSVGGATGELFF. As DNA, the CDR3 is TGCAGCGTCGGGGGGGCCACCGGGGAGCTGTTTTTT.

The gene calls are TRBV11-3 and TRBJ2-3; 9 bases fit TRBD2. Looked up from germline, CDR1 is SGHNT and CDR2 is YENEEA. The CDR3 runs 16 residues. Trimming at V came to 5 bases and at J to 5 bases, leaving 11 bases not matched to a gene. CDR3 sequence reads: CASSEGQRGALDTQYF. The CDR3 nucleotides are TGTGCCAGCAGCGAAGGCCAGCGGGGGGCACTAGATACGCAGTATTTT.

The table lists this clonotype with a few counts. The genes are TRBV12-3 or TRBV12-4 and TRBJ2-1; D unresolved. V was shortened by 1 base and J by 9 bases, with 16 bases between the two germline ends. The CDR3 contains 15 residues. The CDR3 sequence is CASSLGAAARIEQFF. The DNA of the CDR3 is TGTGCCAGCAGTTTAGGGGCAGCCGCACGGATTGAGCAGTTCTTC.

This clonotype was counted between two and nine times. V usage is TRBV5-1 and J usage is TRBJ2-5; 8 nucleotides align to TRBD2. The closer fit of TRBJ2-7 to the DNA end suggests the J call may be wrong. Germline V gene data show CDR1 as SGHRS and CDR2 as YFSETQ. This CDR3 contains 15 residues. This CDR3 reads CASSLRGGPPSEQYF. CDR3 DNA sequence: TGCGCCAGCAGCTTGCGCGGGGGGCCCCCATCCGAGCAGTACTTC.

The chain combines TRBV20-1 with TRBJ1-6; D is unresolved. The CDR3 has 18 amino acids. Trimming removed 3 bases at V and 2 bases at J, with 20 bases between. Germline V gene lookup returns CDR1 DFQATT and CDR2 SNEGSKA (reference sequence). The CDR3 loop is CSASSAVAALPYNSPLHF. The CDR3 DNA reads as TGCAGTGCTAGTAGTGCGGTGGCAGCTCTTCCCTATAATTCACCCCTCCACTTT.

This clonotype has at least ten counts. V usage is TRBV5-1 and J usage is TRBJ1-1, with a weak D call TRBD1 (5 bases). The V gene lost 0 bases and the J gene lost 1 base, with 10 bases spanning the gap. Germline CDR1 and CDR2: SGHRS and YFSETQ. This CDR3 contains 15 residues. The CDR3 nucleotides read TGCGCCAGCAGCTTGGAGGGACGGACGAACACTGAAGCTTTCTTT. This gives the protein CASSLEGRTNTEAFF.

The CDR3 loop reads CATQSTRGLGANVLTF. CDR3 nucleotide sequence: TGTGCCACTCAATCGACCAGGGGGCTTGGGGCCAACGTCCTGACTTTC. The J gene is TRBJ2-6, the V gene TRBV10-3; 8 nucleotides line up with TRBD1. The CDR3 is 16 residues long. The V and J ends lost 10 bases and 3 bases, in that order; junction bases with no gene match: 11. CDR1 is ENHRY, CDR2 SYGVKD, per germline.

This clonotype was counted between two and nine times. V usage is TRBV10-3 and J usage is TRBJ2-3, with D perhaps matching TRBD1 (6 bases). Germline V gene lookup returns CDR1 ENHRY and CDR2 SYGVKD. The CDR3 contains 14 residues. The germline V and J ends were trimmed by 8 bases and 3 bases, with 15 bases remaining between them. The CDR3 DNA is TGTGCCATCCGCCACAGAACAGGGACAGATACGCAGTATTTT. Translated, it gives CAIRHRTGTDTQYF.

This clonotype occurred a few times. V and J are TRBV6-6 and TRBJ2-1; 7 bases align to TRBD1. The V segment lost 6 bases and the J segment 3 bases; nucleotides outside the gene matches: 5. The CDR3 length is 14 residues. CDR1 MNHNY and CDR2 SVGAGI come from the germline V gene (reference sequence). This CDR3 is CASRQGQIYNEQFF. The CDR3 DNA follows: TGTGCCAGCAGACAGGGACAGATCTACAATGAGCAGTTCTTC.

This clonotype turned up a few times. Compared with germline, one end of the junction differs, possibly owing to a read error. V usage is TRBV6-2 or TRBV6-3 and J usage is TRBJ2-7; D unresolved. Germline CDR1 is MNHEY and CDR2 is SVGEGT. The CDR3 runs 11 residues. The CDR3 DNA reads TGCGCCAGCAGCCAGAACTACGAGCAGTACTTC. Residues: CASSQNYEQYF.

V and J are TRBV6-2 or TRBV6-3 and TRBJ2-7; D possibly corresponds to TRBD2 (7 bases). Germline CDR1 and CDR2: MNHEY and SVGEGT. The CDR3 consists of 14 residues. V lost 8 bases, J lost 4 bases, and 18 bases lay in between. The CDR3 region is CASGGLGGGYEQYF. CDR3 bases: TGTGCCAGCGGCGGACTAGGAGGGGGATACGAGCAGTACTTC.

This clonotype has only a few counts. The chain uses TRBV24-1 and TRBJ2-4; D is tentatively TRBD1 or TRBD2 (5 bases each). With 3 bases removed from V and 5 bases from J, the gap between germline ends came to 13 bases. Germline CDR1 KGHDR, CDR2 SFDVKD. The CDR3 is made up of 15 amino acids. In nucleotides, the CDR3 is TGTGCCACCAGTGATCCCAAGGGGACGGAAAACATTCAGTACTTC. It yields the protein CATSDPKGTENIQYF.

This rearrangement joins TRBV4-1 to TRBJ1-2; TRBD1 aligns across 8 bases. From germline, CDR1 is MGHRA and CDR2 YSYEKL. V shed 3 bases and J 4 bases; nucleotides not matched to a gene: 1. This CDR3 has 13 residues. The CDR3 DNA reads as TGCGCCAGCAGCCAGGACAGGGTCTATGGCTACACCTTC. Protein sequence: CASSQDRVYGYTF.

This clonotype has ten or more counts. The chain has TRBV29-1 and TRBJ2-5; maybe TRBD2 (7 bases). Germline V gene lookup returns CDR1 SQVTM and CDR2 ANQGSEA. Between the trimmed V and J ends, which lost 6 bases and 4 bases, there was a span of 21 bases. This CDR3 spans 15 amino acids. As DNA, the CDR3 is TGCAGCGTCACACGCGGGGGCTCCTTCCGAGAGACCCAGTACTTC. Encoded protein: CSVTRGGSFRETQYF.